This T cell receptor beta chain was observed in a study of T-cell memory formation after mild COVID-19. A single record per CDR3 protein comes from TCRdb applying MiXCR to the 5' RACE reads. The table records around 200,000 distinct CDR3 sequences, under 20% of them present only once. The CDR3 is 13 residues long. Germline V gene lookup returns CDR1 LNHNV and CDR2 YYDKDF (reference sequence). V was clipped by 2 bases and J by 5 bases, with 9 bases between them. The sequence derives from an adult woman who had mild COVID-19 (a few samples of this study predate the infection). Cell type and time point are not known. The source material was PBMCs or a T cell subset sorted from them (not recorded which). The genes are TRBV15 and TRBJ2-5, with a possible D match to TRBD1 (5 bases). The DNA for the CDR3 is TGTGCCACCAGCAGAAAGGGGCCGGAGACCCAGTACTTC. This translates into CATSRKGPETQYF.